What follows describes a single T cell receptor (beta chain). The sample originates from a study of blood T cell repertoires in COVID-19. Deletions cut 3 bases from V and 3 bases from J, with 11 bases between. This CDR3 is 13 amino acids long. CDR1 and CDR2 (germline): DFQATT, SNEGSKA (reference sequence). Some clones are missing from TCRdb's copy, which holds only in-frame ones; the method was immunoSEQ multiplex PCR. The sample shows about 41,000 clones, around 82% of them seen only once. This clonotype was sampled from a woman older than 75 with active or convalescent COVID-19. Input material: peripheral blood. V is TRBV20-1 and J is TRBJ1-2; TRBD1 might be the D (5 bases). CDR3 sequence (DNA): TGCAGTGCTAGTCCCAGGGCAGACTATGGCTACACCTTC. Residues: CSASPRADYGYTF.